This T cell receptor beta chain originates from a study of T-cell reconstitution after alpha-beta-depleted transplantation in children. Findings and limits, study-wide: Counts and diversity of T cells one year after transplant came mostly from newly produced T cells.

For TCRbeta, the library was prepared with unique molecular identifiers. TCRdb recomputed calls from the PCR reads with MiXCR, one row per CDR3 protein. The sample has hundreds of thousands of distinct CDR3 sequences, 13% seen once. The CDR3 loop spans 14 amino acids. Per germline, CDR1 SQVTM and CDR2 ANQGSEA. V shed 7 bases and J 7 bases; nucleotides not matched to a gene: 11. This clonotype was seen many times. Its matching antigen is unknown. The chain has TRBV29-1 and TRBJ2-3, with TRBD2 identical over 10 bases. This TCR was sampled from a girl aged 2 to 9 with congenital amegakaryocytic thrombocytopenia, due to receive a stem cell transplant. The specimen was PBMCs, collected before TCRalphabeta/CD19-depleted stem cell transplant. CDR3 nucleotides: TGCAGCGGTGCCCAGACTAGCGGGTCCCATACGCAGTATTTT. The encoded protein is CSGAQTSGSHTQYF.